The 5 T cell receptor beta chains below all came from one sample that was sequenced in a study of CD8+ T cells in alopecia areata (dated by TCRdb to 2017 to 2018). Library method: the immunoSEQ multiplex PCR assay. For TCR sequencing, RNA was extracted from every sample and reverse transcribed into cDNA to serve as template. TCRdb limited this immuneACCESS table to in-frame rearrangements with V and J called. A share of clones is missing; checked studies link under half to unresolved V genes, and the rest is unexplained. The sample table records about 180,000 clones; roughly 60% of these occur just once. Together, the top ten hold more than 1.5% of the sample. Taken with the paper, the label for time point translates to: baseline before oral tofacitinib. The sample here was CD4+ T cells sorted from blood, taken at week 0. Receptors were obtained from a human donor with alopecia areata.

V gene TRBV18 combines with J gene TRBJ2-5; D may match TRBD1 or TRBD2 (5 bases each). Germline lookup yields CDR1 KGHSH and CDR2 LQKENI. Between the trimmed V and J ends, which lost 1 base and 1 base, there was a span of 10 bases. CDR3 length equals 15 residues. The CDR3, as DNA: TGTGCCAGCTCACCACGGGGCGGAGGCCAAGAGACCCAGTACTTC. Translated, it gives CASSPRGGGQETQYF.

This clone was observed once. The chain links TRBV29-1 to TRBJ2-5; D may be TRBD2 (6 bases). This CDR3 has 13 amino acids. With 7 bases removed from V and 5 bases from J, the gap between germline ends came to 17 bases. Per germline, CDR1 SQVTM and CDR2 ANQGSEA. DNA of the CDR3: TGCAGCGACGCGCCCGGCGGGGAGGAGACCCAGTACTTC. Translating gives CSDAPGGEETQYF.

The rearrangement joins TRBV5-6 to TRBJ1-2, with D maybe TRBD1 (5 bases). Trimming stripped 2 bases from V and 5 bases from J, with 19 bases between. Per germline, CDR1 SGHDT and CDR2 YYEEEE. The CDR3 consists of 16 residues. The CDR3 loop is CASSLTGPLNIYGYTF. DNA for the CDR3: TGTGCCAGCAGCTTAACAGGCCCCTTGAATATTTATGGCTACACCTTC.

The genes are TRBV19 and TRBJ2-3; 8 bases map to TRBD2. This CDR3 is built from 15 residues. V was clipped by 4 bases and J by 6 bases; unmatched bases: 9. Germline CDR1 LNHDA, CDR2 SQIVND (reference sequence). The CDR3 DNA reads as TGTGCCAGTAGTACGACGGGGGGGCCTATGGATACGCAGTATTTT. It specifies CASSTTGGPMDTQYF.

The chain is built from TRBV25-1 and TRBJ2-1; 8 nucleotides line up with TRBD1. CDR1 is MGHDK and CDR2 is SYGVNS in the germline V gene. Germline trimming cut 4 bases from V and 3 bases from J; bases unmatched to any gene: 5. The CDR3 consists of 15 residues. The DNA for the CDR3 is TGTGCCAGCAGTGCCGGCGGACAGGGCTACAATGAGCAGTTCTTC. This sequence encodes CASSAGGQGYNEQFF.